The 27 T cell receptor beta chains below all came from one sample that was sequenced in a study of T-cell reconstitution after alpha-beta-depleted transplantation in children. Unique molecular identifiers tagged the TCRbeta library. TCRdb used MiXCR to reprocess the PCR reads, holding one entry per CDR3 protein. There are more than 400,000 distinct CDR3 sequences in the sample; roughly 10% occur only once, and around 13% lies in the top ten. The sequences come from PBMCs, mostly from graft donor cells, collected 180 days after TCRalphabeta/CD19-depleted stem cell transplant. These receptors all come from a female patient aged 2-15 years who had a stem cell transplant for aplastic anemia, so the T cells may come from the graft donor.

The CDR3: CASSLAPGVDSPLHF. The DNA for the CDR3 is TGCGCCAGCAGCTTGGCGCCAGGGGTAGATTCACCCCTCCACTTT. The chain uses TRBV5-1 and TRBJ1-6; D is possibly TRBD1 (6 bases). The V gene's germline CDR1 is SGHRS and CDR2 YFSETQ. The CDR3 extends over 15 amino acids. V lost 0 bases to trimming and J lost 8 bases, with 12 bases between them.

Written as DNA, the CDR3 is TGTGCCAGCAGCCCAACAAGCGGGATCGGGGAGACCCAGTACTTC. Protein sequence: CASSPTSGIGETQYF. This chain connects TRBV7-2 to TRBJ2-5; 7 nucleotides align to TRBD2. The V gene's germline CDR1 is SGHTA and CDR2 FQGNSA. Losses at the gene ends were 5 bases for V and 5 bases for J; bases not matched to a gene: 11. This CDR3 comprises 15 residues.

V is TRBV11-2 and J is TRBJ2-5, with TRBD2 as a possible D gene (6 bases). The V and J ends lost 1 base and 5 bases respectively, with 17 bases between them. The CDR3 loop spans 16 amino acids. The germline V gene has CDR1 SGHAT and CDR2 FQNNGV. CDR3 sequence reads: CASSLARGAGLETQYF. The DNA of the CDR3 is TGTGCCAGCAGCTTAGCGCGGGGCGCTGGGTTGGAGACCCAGTACTTC.

About this clonotype itself: A much more abundant neighbour one base away suggests this may be a read error. The chain has TRBV20-1 and TRBJ2-4, with D perhaps TRBD2 (5 bases). Between the trimmed V and J ends, which lost 2 bases and 9 bases, there was a span of 11 bases. Germline CDR1 is DFQATT and CDR2 is SNEGSKA (reference sequence). This CDR3 spans 12 amino acids. The CDR3 sequence is CSARLRACIQYF. The CDR3 nucleotides are TGCAGTGCTAGACTGCGGGCGTGCATTCAGTACTTC.

This chain uses TRBV5-6 with TRBJ2-7; D is tentatively TRBD1 or TRBD2 (5 bases each). This CDR3 contains 16 residues. Germline V lookup: CDR1 SGHDT, CDR2 YYEEEE. The V end was cut by 6 bases, the J end by 2 bases, with 21 bases between. The CDR3 region is CASISFRVGDAYEQYF. CDR3 coding DNA: TGTGCCAGCATCAGCTTCAGGGTCGGGGACGCCTACGAGCAGTACTTC. Drawing the rest from reference TRBV5-6 and TRBJ2-7, the complete variable domain is DAGVTQSPTHLIKTRGQQVTLRCSPKSGHDTVSWYQQALGQGPQFIFQYYEEEERQRGNFPDRFSGHQFPNYSSELNVNALLLGDSALYLCASISFRVGDAYEQYFGPGTRLTVT.

To note about this clonotype: Germline and junction disagree at one end, which may indicate a read error. V usage is TRBV4-2 and J usage is TRBJ2-2; D not resolved. CDR1 and CDR2 (germline): LGHNA, YNFKEQ. This CDR3 spans 15 amino acids. CDR3 sequence: CAISPRFRYTGELFF. The CDR3 DNA reads TGTGCCATCAGCCCTAGGTTCCGGTATACCGGGGAGCTGTTTTTT.

The chain combines TRBV10-3 with TRBJ2-7; no reliable D call. Germline V gene lookup returns CDR1 ENHRY and CDR2 SYGVKD. V was pared by 0 bases and J by 4 bases, with 7 bases between. The CDR3 sequence is 13 residues long. The CDR3 nucleotides are TGTGCCATCAGTGAGTCTGTAGGTTACGAGCAGTACGTC. As protein: CAISESVGYEQYV.

Concerning this clonotype: A much larger clone lies one base from this, so it may be a read error. V usage is TRBV12-3 or TRBV12-4 and J usage is TRBJ2-5, with D perhaps given as TRBD1 or TRBD2 (5 bases each). This CDR3 has 19 residues. This chain's CDR3 is CAISLLVPGPGRMRETQYF. The CDR3 DNA sequence: TGTGCCATCAGTTTATTGGTACCGGGACCGGGGCGCATGCGAGAGACCCAGTACTTC.

This clonotype was counted ten times or more. The chain has TRBV29-1 and TRBJ1-3; no firm D call. Germline V gives CDR1 SQVTM, CDR2 ANQGSEA. The CDR3 runs to 16 residues. Trimming removed 4 bases from V and 0 bases from J, with 16 bases in between. The CDR3 sequence is CSVGIRGGFSGNTIYF. Written as DNA, the CDR3 is TGCAGCGTTGGGATTCGGGGTGGCTTCTCTGGAAACACCATATATTTT.

The sample holds many counts of this clonotype. The V gene is TRBV6-2 or TRBV6-3, the J gene TRBJ2-1; no clear D. The V end lost 2 bases, the J end lost 12 bases, and 11 bases lay between the germline ends. The CDR3 contains 12 residues. Germline CDR1 is MNHEY and CDR2 is SVGEGT. The CDR3 coding sequence is TGTGCCAGCAGTTACCCCACTTTGGCGCAGTTCTTC. This encodes CASSYPTLAQFF.

This clonotype appeared many times. The J gene is TRBJ1-5, the V gene TRBV12-3 or TRBV12-4; TRBD1 matches 10 bases. The trim removed 5 bases at V and 6 bases at J, leaving 4 bases unmatched. CDR3 length: 14 residues. CDR3 amino acids: CASSAGTGVQPQHF. The CDR3 DNA follows: TGTGCCAGCAGTGCCGGGACAGGGGTTCAGCCCCAGCATTTT.

There are many counts of this clonotype. This chain links TRBV5-1 with TRBJ2-2; D is possibly TRBD1 or TRBD2 (5 bases each). V lost 4 bases and J 0 bases, leaving 10 bases between the germline ends. Germline CDR1 is SGHRS and CDR2 is YFSETQ. The CDR3 contains 15 residues. The CDR3 nucleotides are TGCGCCAGCAGCCGGGACGGCCCGAACACCGGGGAGCTGTTTTTT. Translating it yields CASSRDGPNTGELFF.

This chain links TRBV20-1 with TRBJ2-3; no reliable D call. There are 15 residues in the CDR3. V was shortened by 3 bases and J by 0 bases, with 13 bases between the two germline ends. Germline CDR1 and CDR2: DFQATT and SNEGSKA (reference sequence). The CDR3 nucleotides are TGCAGTGCTAGGGGAAAAGGGCCTAGCACAGATACGCAGTATTTT. Protein sequence: CSARGKGPSTDTQYF.

This clonotype was observed at least ten times. The rearrangement joins TRBV6-1 to TRBJ2-7; 9 positions match TRBD2. There are 15 residues in the CDR3. V lost 3 bases to trimming and J lost 4 bases; unmatched junction nucleotides: 7. CDR1 and CDR2 from the germline V gene are MNHNS and SASEGT. The CDR3 sequence: CASSERVAGAYEQYF. The CDR3 DNA is TGTGCCAGCAGTGAGAGGGTAGCGGGAGCGTACGAGCAGTACTTC.

This chain joins TRBV25-1 and TRBJ1-1; TRBD1 matches at 8 bases. The germline gives CDR1 MGHDK, CDR2 SYGVNS. The CDR3 sequence is 15 residues long. J was trimmed by 0 bases and V by 6 bases; bases with no gene match: 6. The CDR3 protein is CASSTGGVMNTEAFF. The CDR3 DNA is TGTGCCAGCAGCACAGGGGGGGTCATGAACACTGAAGCTTTCTTT.

The chain combines TRBV6-1 with TRBJ2-1; 11 nucleotides align to TRBD2. V was pared by 6 bases and J by 9 bases, with 10 bases of the junction left unmatched. The CDR3 sequence is 15 residues long. Looked up from germline, CDR1 is MNHNS and CDR2 is SASEGT. This chain's CDR3 is CASRFPSGRRGEQFF. The CDR3 DNA reads as TGTGCCAGCAGATTTCCTAGCGGGAGGCGGGGTGAGCAGTTCTTC.

This chain uses TRBV4-3 with TRBJ2-7; a possible D gene is TRBD1 (6 bases). Germline V gene sequence: CDR1 LGHNA, CDR2 YSLEER. This CDR3 is built from 17 residues. V lost 1 base and J lost 3, with 19 bases in between. CDR3 region: CASSQAKSDRAIYEQYF. The DNA for the CDR3 is TGCGCCAGCAGCCAAGCGAAGTCGGACAGAGCTATCTACGAGCAGTACTTC.

This clonotype was counted between two and nine times. V is TRBV5-1 and J is TRBJ2-7; 14 bases fit TRBD2. Trimming at V came to 3 bases and at J to 5 bases, leaving 4 bases not matched to a gene. Germline CDR1 reads SGHRS; CDR2 reads YFSETQ. The CDR3 has 15 amino acids. CDR3 sequence: CASSSGLAGADEQYF. CDR3 coding DNA: TGCGCCAGCAGCTCGGGACTAGCGGGAGCCGACGAGCAGTACTTC.

The chain links TRBV11-1 to TRBJ2-1, with D uncertain. V was trimmed by 5 bases and J by 0 bases, leaving 11 bases between them. There are 15 residues in the CDR3. CDR1 is SGHAT, CDR2 FQDESV, per germline (reference sequence). CDR3: CASSGRPSSYNEQFF. CDR3 DNA sequence: TGTGCCAGCAGCGGCCGTCCGAGCTCCTACAATGAGCAGTTCTTC.

This clonotype has more than one count but fewer than ten. The rearrangement joins TRBV11-2 to TRBJ1-2, with D unresolved. This CDR3 has 15 residues. Germline assignment: CDR1 SGHAT and CDR2 FQNNGV. V was clipped by 4 bases and J by 8 bases, with 20 bases between them. The DNA of the CDR3 is TGTGCCAGCAGCTCATTCCAAGGGCCCATCCGAGGCTACACCTTC. This encodes CASSSFQGPIRGYTF.

The chain couples TRBV20-1 to TRBJ2-7; 16 bases fit TRBD2. V was pared by 5 bases and J by 5 bases, with 9 bases of the junction left unmatched. The CDR3 loop spans 16 amino acids. Germline lookup yields CDR1 DFQATT and CDR2 SNEGSKA (reference sequence). CDR3 residues: CSAPGTSGRAENEQYF. The DNA of the CDR3 is TGCAGTGCTCCCGGGACTAGCGGGAGGGCCGAAAACGAGCAGTACTTC.

Ten or more counts support this clonotype. The chain joins TRBV5-1 to TRBJ2-1, with D perhaps TRBD1 or TRBD2 (5 bases each). The germline V gene encodes CDR1 SGHRS and CDR2 YFSETQ. The CDR3 covers 13 residues. The V end was cut by 0 bases, the J end by 9 bases, with 10 bases between. CDR3 DNA sequence: TGCGCCAGCAGCTTGGGGTCAGGGACTGAGCAGTTCTTC. Its protein product is CASSLGSGTEQFF.

This clonotype was seen only a few times. This chain links TRBV6-2 or TRBV6-3 with TRBJ2-7; no firm D call. Germline CDR1 and CDR2: MNHEY and SVGEGT. The CDR3 contains 16 residues. V lost 8 bases, J lost 3 bases, and 23 bases lay in between. CDR3 loop: CASAKNSGSIYYEQYF. The CDR3 region has the DNA TGTGCCAGCGCCAAGAATTCGGGCTCCATATACTACGAGCAGTACTTC.

This rearrangement joins TRBV9 to TRBJ1-2; TRBD1 might be the D (6 bases). Trimming removed 5 bases from V and 2 bases from J, with 13 bases in between. Per the germline V gene, CDR1 is SGDLS and CDR2 is YYNGEE. The CDR3 sequence is 14 residues long. The chain's CDR3 is CASRTTGHNYGYTF. The CDR3 DNA reads TGTGCCAGCAGAACAACGGGACACAACTATGGCTACACCTTC.

There are a few counts of this clonotype. V and J are TRBV7-3 and TRBJ2-3, with unresolved D. In germline, CDR1 is SGHTA, CDR2 FQGTGA. The V gene lost 4 bases and the J gene lost 1 base, with 9 bases spanning the gap. This CDR3 is 14 amino acids long. CDR3 sequence reads: CASSSRGGTDTQYF. The CDR3 bases are TGTGCCAGCAGCTCCCGAGGAGGCACAGATACGCAGTATTTT.

This clonotype showed up just a few times. The V call is TRBV5-1, the J call TRBJ1-4; TRBD1 matches at 7 bases. Germline CDR1 and CDR2: SGHRS and YFSETQ. The CDR3 consists of 18 residues. The trim removed 4 bases at V and 0 bases at J, leaving 12 bases unmatched. CDR3 amino acids: CASSHGQEYITTNEKLFF. The DNA for the CDR3 is TGCGCCAGCAGCCATGGACAGGAATATATAACAACTAATGAAAAACTGTTTTTT.

This clonotype came up a few times. The genes are TRBV15 and TRBJ2-7, with D hard to call. The V end lost 6 bases, the J end lost 4 bases, and 19 bases lay between the germline ends. This CDR3 has 15 amino acids. Germline CDR1 and CDR2: LNHNV and YYDKDF (reference sequence). For the CDR3, the DNA is TGTGCCACCAGTCCGGTTATAGGCGAGGCGTACGAGCAGTACTTC. As protein: CATSPVIGEAYEQYF.